This T cell receptor (beta chain) was found in a study of CD4 T cells in relation to SARS-CoV-2 and coronaviruses. About the research overall: Two subjects were Hispanic; patients were fewer than 10 males and a handful of females.

In the case of this clone: Antigen unknown.

Germline V gene data show CDR1 as GTSNPN and CDR2 as SVGIG (reference sequence). The CDR3 extends over 11 amino acids. V was pared by 8 bases and J by 5 bases, with 11 bases between. The repertoire was sequenced with immunoSEQ multiplex PCR; TCRdb's copy has only in-frame clones and lacks some. The sample shows 35,000 to 45,000 clones, 77% of them seen only once. J is TRBJ2-3 and V is TRBV30; no clear D gene. This clonotype was obtained from an adult with COVID-19. Sequenced input: memory CD4+ T cells from PBMCs, cultured in vitro. CDR3 region: CAAYWGDTQYF. The CDR3 DNA is TGTGCCGCGTACTGGGGAGATACGCAGTATTTT.